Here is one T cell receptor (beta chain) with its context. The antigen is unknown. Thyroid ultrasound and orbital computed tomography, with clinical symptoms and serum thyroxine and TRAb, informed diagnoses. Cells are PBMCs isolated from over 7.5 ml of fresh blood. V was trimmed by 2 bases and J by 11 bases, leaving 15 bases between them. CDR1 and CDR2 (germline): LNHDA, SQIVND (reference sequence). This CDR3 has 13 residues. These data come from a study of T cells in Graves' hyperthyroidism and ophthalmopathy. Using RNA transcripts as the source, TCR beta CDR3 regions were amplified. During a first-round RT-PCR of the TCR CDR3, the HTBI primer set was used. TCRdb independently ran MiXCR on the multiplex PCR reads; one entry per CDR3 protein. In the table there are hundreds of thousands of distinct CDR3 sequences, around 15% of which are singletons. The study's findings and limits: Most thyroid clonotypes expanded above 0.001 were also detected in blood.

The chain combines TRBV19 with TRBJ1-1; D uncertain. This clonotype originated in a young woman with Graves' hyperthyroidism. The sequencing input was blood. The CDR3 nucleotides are TGTGCCAGTAGTATATCTGGGCCCGAGAGGGCTTTCTTT. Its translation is CASSISGPERAFF.